This T cell receptor beta chain was observed in a study of shared clonotypes between healthy human individuals. Study-wide findings and caveats: Tissue TCR repertoires likely differ from these blood-only repertoires. Relative to their counterparts shared across all four donors, non-shared clonotypes exhibited diminished generation probabilities.

Germline V gene lookup returns CDR1 GTSNPN and CDR2 SVGIG (reference sequence). This CDR3 region has 16 residues. Trimming stripped 8 bases from V and 8 bases from J, with 27 bases between. The run depth of the assay was deep. Researchers divided each subset's genomic DNA evenly across several immunoSEQ plates. Here immunoSEQ multiplex PCR was the method, and the copy in TCRdb shows in-frame clones only, minus some. The sample yields approximately 2,300,000 clones, 85% to 95% seen once. About this clone: Its antigen remains unknown.

The source material was naive CD4+ T cells from PBMCs. Subset given: CD45RA+ positively selected. The TCR was taken from a man aged 18 to 30 in good health. Some clones in this sample may be carry-over from other donors' samples. The chain has TRBV30 and TRBJ1-4; D is unresolved. CDR3 protein: CATERVKGIPNEKLFF. The DNA of the CDR3 is TGTGCCACCGAGCGGGTAAAGGGCATCCCAAACGAAAAACTGTTTTTT.